The 26 T cell receptor beta chains reported below all come from one sample, sequenced in a study of T cells expressing NK-cell markers. TCRdb reanalyzed the 5' RACE reads, giving one entry per CDR3 protein sequence and no DNA. The sample data list around 380,000 distinct CDR3 sequences. The sample was blood T cells: a sorted CD56 or NKG2C T cell subset, CD4+ or CD8+ T cells, or bulk PBMC T cells (not recorded which). Receptor source: a woman between 50 and 59 years old in good health.

This sequence joins TRBV12-3 or TRBV12-4 and TRBJ2-1; checking the TCRdb D call of TRBD2 is not possible without DNA. CDR3 length equals 15 residues. This chain's CDR3 is CASIRTSGRSHEQFF.

The chain links TRBV10-3 to TRBJ2-2. The CDR3 extends over 15 amino acids. Germline loops: CDR1 ENHRY, CDR2 SYGVKD. CDR3 sequence: CAISDYQRVTGELFF.

The chain joins TRBV28 to TRBJ2-1; lacking DNA, the TRBD2 call made by TCRdb goes unchecked. This CDR3 contains 15 residues. CDR1 and CDR2 (germline): MDHEN, SYDVKM. CDR3 loop: CASSVASGRGHEQFF.

V gene TRBV2 combines with J gene TRBJ2-1; TCRdb's assignment of TRBD2 cannot be checked, as there is no DNA. Per germline, CDR1 SNHLY and CDR2 FYNNEI. This CDR3 contains 14 residues. The chain's CDR3 is CANTRDWSYNEQFF.

The chain is built from TRBV24-1 and TRBJ2-1; without DNA, the TCRdb call of TRBD2 cannot be checked. CDR1 and CDR2 from the germline V gene are KGHDR and SFDVKD. This CDR3 is 19 amino acids long. Here the CDR3 reads CATQQGASGRVTSYNEQFF.

The chain carries TRBV24-1 and TRBJ2-2; TCRdb proposes TRBD2, but this gene call is untestable without DNA. Germline loops: CDR1 KGHDR, CDR2 SFDVKD. CDR3 length: 17 residues. The CDR3 here is CATSDPRSGDGTGELFF.

The chain joins TRBV7-9 to TRBJ1-1. Germline V CDR1 and CDR2: SEHNR, FQNEAQ (reference sequence). This CDR3 is 15 amino acids long. The CDR3 loop is CASSTSQGYGTEAFF.

This chain joins TRBV5-1 and TRBJ2-3; the TCRdb D gene call, TRBD2, has no DNA to confirm it. The CDR3 has 16 amino acids. Per the germline V gene, CDR1 is SGHRS and CDR2 is YFSETQ. The CDR3 region is CASSLGSSGITDTQYF.

The chain joins TRBV7-9 to TRBJ2-1; TCRdb picks TRBD1, but there is no DNA to check that call. The germline CDR1 and CDR2 sequences are SEHNR and FQNEAQ (reference sequence). The CDR3 loop spans 23 amino acids. The CDR3 reads CASSLEGSGTETDLDYEGNEQFF.

The chain couples TRBV10-3 to TRBJ1-4; without DNA, the TCRdb call of TRBD1 cannot be checked. This CDR3 is 15 amino acids long. Per the germline V gene, CDR1 is ENHRY and CDR2 is SYGVKD. CDR3: CAISESPGGNEKLFF.

The V call is TRBV14, the J call TRBJ2-7. Germline assignment: CDR1 SGHDN and CDR2 FVKESK. This CDR3 is built from 14 residues. Here the CDR3 reads CASNPSGKSYEQYF.

V gene TRBV12-3 or TRBV12-4 combines with J gene TRBJ2-3; TCRdb outputs TRBD2, but without DNA this stays unchecked. This CDR3 has 15 amino acids. The chain's CDR3 is CASSPLGGPTDTQYF.

The V and J genes are TRBV10-3 and TRBJ1-1. The CDR3 is 13 residues long. CDR1 and CDR2 from the germline V gene are ENHRY and SYGVKD. The chain's CDR3 is CATMEGKDTEAFF.

CDR3 amino acids: CATSDLGPITGELFF. J is TRBJ2-2 and V is TRBV24-1. Germline CDR1 reads KGHDR; CDR2 reads SFDVKD. The CDR3 length is 15 residues.

The chain joins TRBV3-1 to TRBJ2-2; TCRdb designates TRBD1, a call that cannot be tested without DNA. This CDR3 spans 13 amino acids. Germline V gives CDR1 LGHDT, CDR2 YNNKEL (reference sequence). CDR3 amino acids: CAGRTGGTGELFF.

V is TRBV20-1 and J is TRBJ2-1; TCRdb's D gene call, TRBD1, goes unchecked for lack of DNA. The CDR3 consists of 12 residues. Germline V gene lookup returns CDR1 DFQATT and CDR2 SNEGSKA (reference sequence). CDR3 sequence reads: CSAREGQGEQFF.

V usage is TRBV6-5 and J usage is TRBJ1-1. There are 16 residues in the CDR3. Germline values: CDR1 MNHEY, CDR2 SVGAGI. CDR3 sequence reads: CASSYLLVSPNTEAFF.

The rearrangement uses TRBV20-1 and TRBJ2-2; TCRdb picks TRBD1, but there is no DNA to check that call. CDR3 size: 15 residues. The germline gives CDR1 DFQATT, CDR2 SNEGSKA (reference sequence). The CDR3 is CSAREQGTPTGELFF.

The chain combines TRBV9 with TRBJ2-5; the TCRdb D gene call, TRBD1, has no DNA to confirm it. This CDR3 has 14 residues. Germline V gives CDR1 SGDLS, CDR2 YYNGEE. Here the CDR3 reads CASSVSQGGETQYF.

The chain carries TRBV4-1 and TRBJ1-3. CDR3 length: 17 amino acids. Looked up from germline, CDR1 is MGHRA and CDR2 is YSYEKL. The CDR3 region is CASSQELQSSSGNTIYF.

This chain links TRBV12-3 or TRBV12-4 with TRBJ2-2. This CDR3 has 13 residues. The CDR3 spells CASSFRNTGELFF.

CDR3 protein: CAIKTGQGMVDEQFF. The V call is TRBV10-3, the J call TRBJ2-1; TCRdb's D gene call, TRBD1, goes unchecked for lack of DNA. The CDR3 contains 15 residues. Germline V gene data show CDR1 as ENHRY and CDR2 as SYGVKD.

The gene calls are TRBV12-3 or TRBV12-4 and TRBJ1-6; the D gene TCRdb calls, TRBD1, cannot be checked with no DNA. The CDR3 has 15 residues. The CDR3 here is CASSFHRGTNSPLHF.

The chain combines TRBV20-1 with TRBJ2-2; TCRdb indicates TRBD2, and absent DNA this call remains unverified. The CDR3 has 14 amino acids. Germline CDR1 DFQATT, CDR2 SNEGSKA (reference sequence). CDR3: CSASPAVNTGELFF.

This chain links TRBV18 with TRBJ2-5; TCRdb outputs TRBD1, but without DNA this stays unchecked. The CDR3 has 15 amino acids. Germline V gives CDR1 KGHSH, CDR2 LQKENI. CDR3 region: CASSPIVGGQETQYF. The full variable domain, with the rest looked up from reference TRBV18 and TRBJ2-5, is NAGVMQNPRHLVRRRGQEARLRCSPMKGHSHVYWYRQLPEEGLKFMVYLQKENIIDESGMPKERFSAEFPKEGPSILRIQQVVRGDSAAYFCASSPIVGGQETQYFGPGTRLLVL.

The chain uses TRBV11-2 and TRBJ2-6; without DNA, the TCRdb call of TRBD1 cannot be checked. CDR1 and CDR2 (germline): SGHAT, FQNNGV. The CDR3 totals 18 residues. The CDR3 region is CASSSNWDRRSGANVLTF.